The source of this T cell receptor beta chain is a study of T cell changes during pregnancy in multiple sclerosis. V was pared by 5 bases and J by 0 bases, with 3 bases of the junction left unmatched. CDR3 length: 14 amino acids. Germline loops: CDR1 SQVTM, CDR2 ANQGSEA. Sequencing was performed with immunoSEQ multiplex PCR; in TCRdb, only in-frame clones are kept and a portion is missing. The sample lists some 25,000 clones; around nine tenths were seen once. This clone was observed a few times. The sequence was obtained from a female donor in good health, enrolled as a control in a pregnancy study. Material: CD4+ T cells from peripheral blood mononuclear cells, obtained in the second trimester of pregnancy. The V and J genes are TRBV29-1 and TRBJ2-2; 7 bases line up with TRBD1. CDR3 in amino acids: CSVRQGANTGELFF. CDR3 DNA sequence: TGCAGCGTTCGACAGGGCGCGAACACCGGGGAGCTGTTTTTT.